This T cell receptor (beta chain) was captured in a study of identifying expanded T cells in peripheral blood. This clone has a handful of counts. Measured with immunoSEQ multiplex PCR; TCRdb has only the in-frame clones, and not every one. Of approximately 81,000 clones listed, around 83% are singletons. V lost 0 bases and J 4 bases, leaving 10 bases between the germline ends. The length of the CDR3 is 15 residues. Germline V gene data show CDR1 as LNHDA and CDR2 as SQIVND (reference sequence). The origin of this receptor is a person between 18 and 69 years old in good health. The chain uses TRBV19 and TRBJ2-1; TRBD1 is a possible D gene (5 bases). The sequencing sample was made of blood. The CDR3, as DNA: TGTGCCAGTAGTATAGACCTGCAGGGTTACAATGAGCAGTTCTTC. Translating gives CASSIDLQGYNEQFF.